This T cell receptor beta chain was documented in a study of cytomegalovirus exposure and HLA in healthy donors. General study findings and limits: Owing to their indistinguishability, certain V segments, notably TRBV6-2 and TRBV6-3, were excluded. Altogether, some 170 TCR beta chains were recorded as cytomegalovirus-associated.

V lost 7 bases, J lost 0 bases, and 10 bases lay in between. The CDR3 sequence is 14 residues long. Germline V gives CDR1 SNHLY, CDR2 FYNNEI. To note about this clone: Its antigen is unidentified.

PCR used 60 Vbeta primers and 13 Jbeta primers. In the original workflow: It was a later analysis that counted roughly 79 million unique TCR beta chains, of which approximately 9.9 million were shared. Produced via immunoSEQ multiplex PCR; TCRdb's table is partial and in-frame only. That table furnishes V, J and clone size, whereas the DNA furnished D and trimming. The sample includes approximately 220,000 clones, about 83% seen only once; the top ten take 1.1% to 1.5%. Material: PBMCs. The chain recombines TRBV2 with TRBJ1-5; no clear D. This sequence was found in a girl aged 10 to 17 in good health and CMV-seronegative. Here the CDR3 DNA reads TGTGCCAGCAACAGCCAGTATAGCAATCAGCCCCAGCATTTT. It yields the protein CASNSQYSNQPQHF.